A single sample is the source of the 18 T cell receptor beta chains below, sequenced in a study of graft-versus-host responses after intestinal transplantation. Measured with immunoSEQ multiplex PCR; TCRdb has only the in-frame clones, and not every one. Of 11,000 to 15,000 clones in the sample, roughly 30% are singletons; the top ten hold 5.7%. Here the sequenced sample was alloreactive CD4+ T cells from a mixed lymphocyte reaction culture, taken before intestinal transplant. Subset of the sample: CFSE-low proliferating T cells sorted from roughly six-day pre-transplant mixed lymphocyte reaction (GvH or HvG direction). The origin of the receptors is a human patient who received an intestinal transplant.

About this clone: The junction does not match germline at one end; this may be a read error. The chain carries TRBV4-1 and TRBJ2-7; 7 positions agree with TRBD1. Germline CDR1 is MGHRA and CDR2 is YSYEKL. The CDR3 contains 14 residues. CDR3 loop: CASSPRQGTYEQYF. The CDR3 bases are TGTGCCAGCAGCCCCAGACAGGGCACCTACGAGCAGTACTTC.

This clone was counted only a few times. The rearrangement links TRBV29-1 to TRBJ2-3; the match to TRBD2 covers 7 bases. Germline assignment: CDR1 SQVTM and CDR2 ANQGSEA. The trim removed 7 bases at V and 2 bases at J, leaving 9 bases unmatched. The CDR3 sequence is 14 residues long. The CDR3 coding sequence is TGCAGCGCGCTACGGACTAGGGCCACAGATACGCAGTATTTT. It is translated as CSALRTRATDTQYF.

The chain links TRBV2 to TRBJ1-2; D might be TRBD1 (5 bases). Trimming removed 7 bases from V and 2 bases from J, with 8 bases in between. Germline-derived CDR1 and CDR2 are SNHLY and FYNNEI. The CDR3 is made up of 12 amino acids. Here the CDR3 reads CASKEGNYGYTF. Written as DNA, the CDR3 is TGTGCCAGCAAGGAGGGGAACTATGGCTACACCTTC.

The V call is TRBV7-3, the J call TRBJ2-5, with no clear D. In germline, CDR1 is SGHTA, CDR2 FQGTGA. V was cut by 6 bases and J by 5 bases, with 10 bases left in between. The CDR3 extends over 12 amino acids. CDR3 loop: CASSFSSETQYF. In DNA form, the CDR3 reads TGTGCCAGCAGTTTTAGTTCGGAGACCCAGTACTTC.

The gene calls are TRBV5-5 and TRBJ2-5, with D uncertain. The CDR3 contains 13 residues. Germline CDR1 is SGHKS and CDR2 is YYEKEE (reference sequence). Trimming shortened V by 0 bases and J by 4 bases, and 7 bases separated the two germline ends. The CDR3 coding sequence is TGTGCCAGCAGCTTGGAGGCTAGAGAGACCCAGTACTTC. Translating it yields CASSLEARETQYF. The full variable domain, its missing parts supplied by reference TRBV5-5 and TRBJ2-5, is DAGVTQSPTHLIKTRGQQVTLRCSPISGHKSVSWYQQVLGQGPQFIFQYYEKEERGRGNFPDRFSARQFPNYSSELNVNALLLGDSALYLCASSLEARETQYFGPGTRLLVL.

This clone came up a few times. V gene TRBV2 combines with J gene TRBJ2-5; 8 nucleotides align to TRBD2. Germline CDR1 is SNHLY and CDR2 is FYNNEI. V lost 3 bases and J lost 4; bases outside the gene matches: 4. This CDR3 has 14 amino acids. CDR3 nucleotides: TGTGCCAGCAGTGAGTTGCGGGAGGTAGAGACCCAGTACTTC. The encoded protein is CASSELREVETQYF.

This clone came up a few times. The rearrangement uses TRBV9 and TRBJ1-5; D is perhaps TRBD1 (5 bases). The CDR3 spans 17 residues. Germline CDR1 and CDR2: SGDLS and YYNGEE. The V end was cut by 7 bases, the J end by 0 bases, with 20 bases between. This CDR3 is CASVVSTGNYSNQPQHF. CDR3 coding DNA: TGTGCCAGCGTAGTATCAACAGGAAACTATAGCAATCAGCCCCAGCATTTT.

The chain uses TRBV5-4 and TRBJ2-3; 12 bases are a match to TRBD2. The CDR3 runs to 15 residues. With 9 bases clipped from V and 6 bases from J, the junction kept 11 bases outside the gene matches. Germline assignment: CDR1 SGHNT and CDR2 YYREEE (reference sequence). The CDR3 reads CAIGLAGTRGDTQYF. CDR3 coding DNA: TGTGCCATTGGACTAGCGGGAACCCGCGGGGATACGCAGTATTTT. Based on the CDR3 plus reference TRBV5-4 and TRBJ2-3, the full variable domain is ETGVTQSPTHLIKTRGQQVTLRCSSQSGHNTVSWYQQALGQGPQFIFQYYREEENGRGNFPPRFSGLQFPNYSSELNVNALELDDSALYLCAIGLAGTRGDTQYFGPGTRLTVL.

J is TRBJ2-1 and V is TRBV30; 9 bases map to TRBD2. There are 20 residues in the CDR3. Germline CDR1 is GTSNPN and CDR2 is SVGIG (reference sequence). V shed 0 bases, J shed 1 base, and the junction held 16 bases outside the gene matches. This CDR3 reads CAWSVRRPGLAIRSYNEQFF. In DNA, the CDR3 is TGTGCCTGGAGTGTACGGCGGCCGGGACTAGCTATTAGGTCCTACAATGAGCAGTTCTTC.

The sample holds a few counts of this clone. This sequence joins TRBV11-3 and TRBJ2-1; D is possibly TRBD1 or TRBD2 (5 bases each). Germline values: CDR1 SGHNT, CDR2 YENEEA. V was shortened by 3 bases and J by 6 bases, with 15 bases between the two germline ends. This CDR3 has 15 residues. The chain's CDR3 is CASSLGDHHGNEQFF. The CDR3 nucleotides are TGTGCCAGCAGCTTGGGGGACCACCACGGCAATGAGCAGTTCTTC.

The V call is TRBV4-2, the J call TRBJ2-7; the D is unclear. Germline CDR1 reads LGHNA; CDR2 reads YNFKEQ. The CDR3 extends over 15 amino acids. The germline V and J ends were trimmed by 4 bases and 3 bases, with 16 bases remaining between them. CDR3 in amino acids: CASSPRLFPLYEQYF. DNA for the CDR3: TGTGCCAGCAGCCCTCGACTTTTCCCCCTCTACGAGCAGTACTTC.

This chain links TRBV18 with TRBJ1-1; 11 nucleotides match TRBD1. Germline V gene sequence: CDR1 KGHSH, CDR2 LQKENI. The CDR3 extends over 17 amino acids. Losses at the gene ends were 2 bases for V and 5 bases for J; bases not matched to a gene: 10. This CDR3 is CASSPGTGGSLGTEAFF. The CDR3 coding sequence is TGTGCCAGCTCACCAGGGACAGGGGGATCGTTAGGGACTGAAGCTTTCTTT.

This clone turned up a few times. The chain recombines TRBV11-2 with TRBJ1-1; unclear D gene. V shed 1 base and J shed 1 base, with 7 bases lying between them. CDR3 length: 14 residues. Germline V gene data show CDR1 as SGHAT and CDR2 as FQNNGV. The CDR3 region is CASSLGGGNTEAFF. The CDR3 DNA sequence: TGTGCCAGCAGCTTAGGAGGAGGGAACACTGAAGCTTTCTTT.

This clone turned up a few times. The CDR3 sequence is CASSLGTNNSPLHF. DNA of the CDR3: TGTGCCAGCAGCTTAGGGACTAATAATTCACCCCTCCACTTT. This chain joins TRBV11-3 and TRBJ1-6; no reliable D call. This CDR3 comprises 14 residues. Germline V gene sequence: CDR1 SGHNT, CDR2 YENEEA. With 1 base removed from V and 5 bases from J, the gap between germline ends came to 6 bases.

This clone is labeled as medium-sized (0.01 to 0.1%). The V call is TRBV18, the J call TRBJ1-5; no reliable D call. CDR3 length: 15 residues. Germline assignment: CDR1 KGHSH and CDR2 LQKENI. V was pared by 4 bases and J by 3 bases, with 13 bases between. The CDR3 spells CASSRAEGFNQPQHF. The CDR3 DNA reads TGTGCCAGCTCACGCGCAGAGGGATTCAATCAGCCCCAGCATTTT.

The gene calls are TRBV6-6 and TRBJ1-5, with D unclear. Trimming stripped 0 bases from V and 5 bases from J, with 5 bases between. The CDR3 covers 13 residues. The V gene's germline CDR1 is MNHNY and CDR2 SVGAGI (reference sequence). CDR3 coding DNA: TGTGCCAGCAGTTACTCCCTAGATCAGCCCCAGCATTTT. Protein sequence: CASSYSLDQPQHF.

The rearrangement joins TRBV2 to TRBJ1-5; D gene unclear. V was clipped by 10 bases and J by 3 bases, with 19 bases between them. CDR3 length: 15 residues. CDR1 is SNHLY and CDR2 is FYNNEI in the germline V gene. The CDR3 protein is CATGKGVRINQPQHF. CDR3 in DNA: TGTGCCACTGGTAAGGGTGTTAGGATCAATCAGCCCCAGCATTTT.

The chain combines TRBV27 with TRBJ2-7, with 8 bases that match TRBD2. The CDR3 is 13 residues long. Germline lookup yields CDR1 MNHEY and CDR2 SMNVEV (reference sequence). With V trimmed by 5 bases and J by 3 bases, 3 bases remained unmatched. CDR3 sequence (DNA): TGTGCCAGCAGTAGCAGCGGGGGCTACGAGCAGTACTTC. Its translation is CASSSSGGYEQYF.